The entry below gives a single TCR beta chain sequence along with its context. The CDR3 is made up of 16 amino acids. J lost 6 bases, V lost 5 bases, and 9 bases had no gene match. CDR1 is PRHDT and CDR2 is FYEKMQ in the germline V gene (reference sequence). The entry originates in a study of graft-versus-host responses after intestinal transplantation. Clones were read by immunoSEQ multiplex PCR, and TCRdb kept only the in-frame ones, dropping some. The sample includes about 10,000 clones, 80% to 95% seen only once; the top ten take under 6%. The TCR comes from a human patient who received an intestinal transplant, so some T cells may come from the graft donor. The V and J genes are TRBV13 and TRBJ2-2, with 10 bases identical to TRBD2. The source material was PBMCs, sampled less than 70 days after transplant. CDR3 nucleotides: TGTGCCAGCAGCACCCAGCGGGAGGGCCCTGCCGGGGAGCTGTTTTTT. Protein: CASSTQREGPAGELFF.